This is a list of T cell receptor beta chains from one sample in a study of blood T cell repertoires in COVID-19. Libraries were prepared by immunoSEQ multiplex PCR; TCRdb keeps only in-frame clonotypes and omits some of them. The repertoire holds fewer than 450,000 clones, with more than 75% as singletons. Input material: peripheral blood. Source of these receptors: a woman between 50 and 59 years old with COVID-19, enrolled during active disease. Both conserved end residues are part of each CDR3. The D gene is left open where the match is weak. Clone sizes are given selectively: once, few, many, or a class where the clone is expanded.

V: TRBV19; D: TRBD1; J: TRBJ1-5; size: once; DNA: TGTGCCAGTAGGGTAGGACAGGTTACAAATCAGCCCCAGCATTTT; CDR3: CASRVGQVTNQPQHF
V: TRBV4-3; D: NA; J: TRBJ1-2; size: NA; DNA: TGCGCCAGCAGCCAAGATAGGAGGGGAACTCCTGGCTACACCTTC; CDR3: CASSQDRRGTPGYTF
V: TRBV3-1/TRBV3-2; D: TRBD1; J: TRBJ1-2; size: NA; DNA: TGTGCCAGCAGCCATACGGACAGGGGGCGATACTATGGCTACACCTTC; CDR3: CASSHTDRGRYYGYTF
V: TRBV7-9; D: TRBD1; J: TRBJ1-2; size: NA; DNA: TGTGCCAGCAGTCGTACCGGGACAGGGAGGACTGGCTACACCTTC; CDR3: CASSRTGTGRTGYTF
V: TRBV18; D: NA; J: TRBJ1-3; size: NA; DNA: TGTGCCAGCTCACCACAATCGGGGCAGGGACTCTCTGGAAACACCATATATTTT; CDR3: CASSPQSGQGLSGNTIYF
V: TRBV11-3; D: TRBD1; J: TRBJ1-1; size: NA; DNA: TGTGCCAGCAGCTCCCCGACAGGGATTGACACTGAAGCTTTCTTT; CDR3: CASSSPTGIDTEAFF
V: TRBV5-1; D: NA; J: TRBJ2-3; size: NA; DNA: TGCGCCAGCAGCCTAGCAGATACGCAGTATTTT; CDR3: CASSLADTQYF
V: TRBV7-9; D: NA; J: TRBJ2-5; size: NA; DNA: TGTGCCAGCAGCTTTTGGGGGAGGCAGCATTTATTAGAGACCCAGTACTTC; CDR3: CASSFWGRQHLLETQYF
V: TRBV7-2; D: TRBD1; J: TRBJ2-7; size: once; DNA: TGTGCCAGCAGCCCAACCAGGGACAGCAGATGGTGGGAGCAGTACTTC; CDR3: CASSPTRDSRWWEQYF
V: TRBV6-6; D: TRBD1; J: TRBJ1-2; size: NA; DNA: TGTGCCAGCAGTTACACGACAGGGGAGGCTGGCTACACCTTC; CDR3: CASSYTTGEAGYTF
V: TRBV21-1; D: NA; J: TRBJ2-7; size: NA; DNA: TGTGCCAGCACCCCGGGACTAGCGGGAGTCCGCTACGAGCAGTACTTC; CDR3: CASTPGLAGVRYEQYF
V: TRBV5-1; D: NA; J: TRBJ2-5; size: NA; DNA: TGCGCCAGTGCTTTACTAGGCATAGGGGAGACCCAGTACTTC; CDR3: CASALLGIGETQYF
V: TRBV5-1; D: NA; J: TRBJ2-7; size: NA; DNA: TGCGCCAGCAGCTCCTTGGGGGGTAGTTACGAGCAGTACTTC; CDR3: CASSSLGGSYEQYF
V: TRBV9; D: NA; J: TRBJ2-3; size: NA; DNA: TGTGCCAGCAGCGTTTGGGGGCTGGGTAAATCAGATACGCAGTATTTT; CDR3: CASSVWGLGKSDTQYF
V: TRBV27; D: NA; J: TRBJ1-4; size: NA; DNA: TGTGCCAGCAGTCCGCTCGACGGAGGAGGAAAACTGTTTTTT; CDR3: CASSPLDGGGKLFF
V: TRBV2; D: NA; J: TRBJ1-5; size: few; DNA: TGTGCCAGCAGCTACAGCTTCAATCAGCCCCAGCATTTT; CDR3: CASSYSFNQPQHF
V: TRBV4-1; D: TRBD2; J: TRBJ2-7; size: NA; DNA: TGCGCCAGCAGCCAAGCGAGCGGGGCTAGCTCCTACGAGCAGTACTTC; CDR3: CASSQASGASSYEQYF
V: TRBV19; D: NA; J: TRBJ2-7; size: NA; DNA: TGTGCCAGTAGACAACACCCACAGGACTCCTACGAGCAGTACTTC; CDR3: CASRQHPQDSYEQYF
V: TRBV14; D: TRBD2; J: TRBJ2-3; size: NA; DNA: TGTGCCAGCAGCCGGTTAGCGGGAGCCCCCCTTGGAGATACGCAGTATTTT; CDR3: CASSRLAGAPLGDTQYF
V: TRBV6-5; D: NA; J: TRBJ1-5; size: NA; DNA: TGTGCCAGCACTTCACTTGGGAGGAATCAGCCCCAGCATTTT; CDR3: CASTSLGRNQPQHF
V: TRBV2; D: TRBD1; J: TRBJ2-5; size: NA; DNA: TGTGCCAGCACTTTGCAGGGGGCGTTAGAGACCCAGTACTTC; CDR3: CASTLQGALETQYF
V: TRBV10-1; D: TRBD2; J: TRBJ2-3; size: few; DNA: TGCGCCAGCAGTACCACTAGCGGTATCACAGATACGCAGTATTTT; CDR3: CASSTTSGITDTQYF
V: TRBV10-3; D: TRBD2; J: TRBJ2-7; size: NA; DNA: TGTGCCATCAGCACTAGCGGGAGGACGTACGAGCAGTACTTC; CDR3: CAISTSGRTYEQYF
V: TRBV7-2; D: TRBD1; J: TRBJ2-7; size: NA; DNA: TGTGCCAGCAGGCGGACAGGCTACGAGCAGTACTTC; CDR3: CASRRTGYEQYF
V: TRBV18; D: TRBD1; J: TRBJ1-1; size: NA; DNA: TGTGCCAGCTCACAGGGGACAGGGGCAAACACTGAAGCTTTCTTT; CDR3: CASSQGTGANTEAFF
V: TRBV1; D: NA; J: TRBJ1-6; size: NA; DNA: TGCACCAGCAGCCAAGGCCCGGTGACAGGGGGGTCCTATAATTCACCCCTCCACTTT; CDR3: CTSSQGPVTGGSYNSPLHF
V: TRBV9; D: NA; J: TRBJ1-2; size: NA; DNA: TGTGCCAGCAGCGAGACAGTTAACTATGGCTACACCTTC; CDR3: CASSETVNYGYTF
V: TRBV7-6; D: NA; J: TRBJ2-7; size: NA; DNA: TGTGCCAGCAGCTTAGATACTAGCAGCTCCTACGAGCAGTACTTC; CDR3: CASSLDTSSSYEQYF
V: TRBV19; D: NA; J: TRBJ1-5; size: NA; DNA: TGTGCCAGTAGTTACAGGGTGAGGGATCAGCCCCAGCATTTT; CDR3: CASSYRVRDQPQHF
V: TRBV30; D: NA; J: TRBJ1-3; size: NA; DNA: TGTGCCTGGAGTTTCCTTGGAAACACCATATATTTT; CDR3: CAWSFLGNTIYF
V: TRBV2; D: NA; J: TRBJ1-2; size: NA; DNA: TGTGCCAGCATCCGGCAGGGAGGGTATGGCTACACCTTC; CDR3: CASIRQGGYGYTF
V: TRBV6-2/TRBV6-3; D: NA; J: TRBJ2-1; size: NA; DNA: TGTGCCAGCAGCCTCTCGGGTGGCACCGCAATGAAGCAGTTCTTC; CDR3: CASSLSGGTAMKQFF
V: TRBV24-1; D: TRBD2; J: TRBJ2-3; size: few; DNA: TGTGCCACCAGTGAGGCCGGGACTAGGCAGTATTTT; CDR3: CATSEAGTRQYF
V: TRBV12-5; D: NA; J: TRBJ2-6; size: once; DNA: TGTGCTAGTGGATCCCATTCGACAGCCCCGAGCTCTGGGGCCAACGTCCTGACTTTC; CDR3: CASGSHSTAPSSGANVLTF
V: TRBV4-2; D: NA; J: TRBJ1-1; size: NA; DNA: TGTGCCAGCAGCCCTACCGACAGGATGAACACTGAAGCTTTCTTT; CDR3: CASSPTDRMNTEAFF
V: TRBV6-5; D: TRBD1; J: TRBJ2-5; size: NA; DNA: TGTGCCAGCACCAGACAGGGGGCGGAGACCCAGTACTTC; CDR3: CASTRQGAETQYF
V: TRBV10-3; D: TRBD1; J: TRBJ1-1; size: NA; DNA: TGTGCCATCAGGTCATTTGGACAGGGGCCCACTGAAGCTTTCTTT; CDR3: CAIRSFGQGPTEAFF
V: TRBV6-5; D: NA; J: TRBJ1-1; size: NA; DNA: TGTGCCAGCAGTTCTTTACAGGGCGGGAACACTGAAGCTTTCTTT; CDR3: CASSSLQGGNTEAFF
V: TRBV4-1; D: NA; J: TRBJ2-1; size: NA; DNA: TGCGCCAGCAGCCAAGTTGGGCCCGGTGAGCAGTTCTTC; CDR3: CASSQVGPGEQFF
V: TRBV24-1; D: NA; J: TRBJ2-5; size: NA; DNA: TGTGCCACCAGTGATTCCGGACAGTCAGGGGAGACCCAGTACTTC; CDR3: CATSDSGQSGETQYF
V: TRBV7-7; D: NA; J: TRBJ1-5; size: NA; DNA: TGTGCTAGCAGCTTAGCGGCGCGGGGCCAGCCCCAGCATTTT; CDR3: CASSLAARGQPQHF
V: TRBV11-3; D: NA; J: TRBJ1-1; size: NA; DNA: TGTGCCAGCAGCCCCCGGACGGGAATGAACACTGAAGCTTTCTTT; CDR3: CASSPRTGMNTEAFF
V: TRBV3-1/TRBV3-2; D: TRBD1; J: TRBJ2-1; size: NA; DNA: TGTGCCAGCAGCTCCCGGGACAGGGGGGGCAGCTCCTACAATGAGCAGTTCTTC; CDR3: CASSSRDRGGSSYNEQFF
V: TRBV10-2; D: NA; J: TRBJ2-2; size: NA; DNA: TGCGCCAGCAGTGAGGCCCTAGCGACCGGGGAGCTGTTTTTT; CDR3: CASSEALATGELFF
V: TRBV7-9; D: TRBD1; J: TRBJ1-1; size: NA; DNA: TGTGCCAGCAGCTTAAGCGTGACAGGGCGCTTGAACACTGAAGCTTTCTTT; CDR3: CASSLSVTGRLNTEAFF
V: TRBV3-1/TRBV3-2; D: NA; J: TRBJ2-3; size: NA; DNA: TGTGCCAGCAGCCCCCTACTAGCAAGATTCCCGGATACGCAGTATTTT; CDR3: CASSPLLARFPDTQYF
V: TRBV6-5; D: NA; J: TRBJ1-2; size: NA; DNA: TGTGCCAGCACCCCTAACGCCCCCTTCTATGGCTACACCTTC; CDR3: CASTPNAPFYGYTF
V: TRBV28; D: TRBD1; J: TRBJ1-2; size: NA; DNA: TGTGCCAGCAGCCCCCCCCGGGACAGCGGGGGCTACACCTTC; CDR3: CASSPPRDSGGYTF
V: TRBV3-1/TRBV3-2; D: TRBD2; J: TRBJ2-7; size: NA; DNA: TGTGCCAGCAGCAGGACTAGCGGGAACTACGAGCAGTACTTC; CDR3: CASSRTSGNYEQYF